Described below is a single T cell receptor (beta chain) sequence and its context. The record originates from a study of blood T cell repertoires in COVID-19. Study information: From T cells, B-cell-depleted T cells, or PBMCs came the material, which was cDNA or gDNA.

Germline values: CDR1 MNHEY, CDR2 SMNVEV (reference sequence). Trimming at V came to 6 bases and at J to 0 bases, leaving 5 bases not matched to a gene. The CDR3 is made up of 15 amino acids. In the original analysis: Reference gene primers were amplified, and this amplification served to estimate nucleated cell counts. The protocol was immunoSEQ multiplex PCR, while the TCRdb copy is restricted to in-frame clones and leaves out a portion. That table supplies the V and J calls and clone size; D and trimming were determined from the DNA. The sample holds some 200,000 clones; around nine tenths are singletons and the top ten take roughly 3%.

The source of this sequence is a man in his 70s with acute or convalescent COVID-19. The sample comprised peripheral blood. The V gene is TRBV27, the J gene TRBJ2-1, with 7 positions matching TRBD2. This CDR3 reads CASRGRESSYNEQFF. CDR3 DNA sequence: TGTGCCAGCAGAGGGAGGGAAAGCTCCTACAATGAGCAGTTCTTC.